This passage covers 11 T cell receptor beta chains from one sample sequenced in a study of cytomegalovirus exposure and HLA in healthy donors. The PCR ran on 60 Vbeta and 13 Jbeta primers. Method: immunoSEQ multiplex PCR; TCRdb's copy keeps in-frame clones and lacks some. The data show 280,000 or so clones, around 90% seen once. Sequenced input: PBMCs. The origin of the receptors is a woman aged 18 to 35 in good health and CMV-seronegative.

The rearrangement uses TRBV4-2 and TRBJ2-1; 9 bases line up with TRBD2. The length of the CDR3 is 17 residues. Trimming took 1 base from V and 4 from J; bases not matched to a gene: 8. Per germline, CDR1 LGHNA and CDR2 YNFKEQ. The CDR3, as DNA: TGTGCCAGCAGCCAAGGCGCCTTAGCGGGGGAGTACAATGAGCAGTTCTTC. Its translation is CASSQGALAGEYNEQFF.

This chain connects TRBV2 to TRBJ2-5, with D possibly being TRBD2 (6 bases). Trimming took off 3 bases at V and 7 bases at J, with 15 bases between the two ends. CDR1 SNHLY and CDR2 FYNNEI come from the germline V gene. CDR3 size: 14 residues. The CDR3 reads CASSDSGGEWTQYF. In DNA form, the CDR3 reads TGTGCCAGCAGTGACTCCGGGGGAGAATGGACCCAGTACTTC.

This clone is a singleton in its sample. The V gene is TRBV18, the J gene TRBJ2-1; 7 nucleotides match TRBD1. Germline V gene lookup returns CDR1 KGHSH and CDR2 LQKENI. V dropped 3 bases and J dropped 10; count of bases not matched to a gene: 9. CDR3 length: 14 amino acids. For the CDR3, the DNA is TGTGCCAGCTCACCCCCCTCGGACAGGAACGAGCAGTTCTTC. Translating gives CASSPPSDRNEQFF.

The J gene is TRBJ1-6, the V gene TRBV7-9, with D possibly being TRBD1 (5 bases). Trimming removed 3 bases at V and 11 bases at J, with 11 bases between. From germline, CDR1 is SEHNR and CDR2 FQNEAQ (reference sequence). CDR3 length equals 13 residues. In nucleotides, the CDR3 is TGTGCCAGCAGCTTCCAGACAGAGACACCCCTCCACTTT. This encodes CASSFQTETPLHF. Full variable domain (rest looked up from reference TRBV7-9 and TRBJ1-6): DTGVSQNPRHKITKRGQNVTFRCDPISEHNRLYWYRQTLGQGPEFLTYFQNEAQLEKSRLLSDRFSAERPKGSFSTLEIQRTEQGDSAMYLCASSFQTETPLHFGNGTRLTVT.

In this sample, this clone turned up once. V usage is TRBV7-9 and J usage is TRBJ1-3; tentative D call: TRBD1 (6 bases). V lost 1 base and J lost 0, with 10 bases in between. The CDR3 covers 16 residues. CDR1 and CDR2 from the germline V gene are SEHNR and FQNEAQ (reference sequence). The DNA of the CDR3 is TGTGCCAGCAGCTTAGGGACAGCGAGCTCTGGAAACACCATATATTTT. This encodes CASSLGTASSGNTIYF.

CDR3: CATKGGNYEQYF. In DNA form, the CDR3 reads TGTGCCACCAAGGGGGGGAACTACGAGCAGTACTTC. The chain uses TRBV2 and TRBJ2-7; tentative D call: TRBD2 (7 bases). From germline, CDR1 is SNHLY and CDR2 FYNNEI. Trimming left V 10 bases short and J 3 bases short, with 13 bases between. The CDR3 covers 12 residues.

V and J are TRBV10-2 and TRBJ2-1; tentative D call: TRBD1 (6 bases). Germline-derived CDR1 and CDR2 are WSHSY and SAAADI. CDR3 size: 13 residues. V lost 4 bases and J lost 10, with 14 bases in between. The CDR3 bases are TGCGCCAGCAGTGTACCAGGGGTTAGCGAGCAGTTCTTC. Protein: CASSVPGVSEQFF.

Of note for this clone: One end of the junction does not line up with germline, which may come from a read error. The chain uses TRBV5-6 and TRBJ1-1; D is uncertain. This CDR3 contains 13 residues. Germline V gene sequence: CDR1 SGHDT, CDR2 YYEEEE. The CDR3 here is CASSPGVVIAGLF. The CDR3 DNA follows: TGTGCCAGCAGTCCCGGCGTTGTAATCGCTGGACTGTTT.

The V gene is TRBV30, the J gene TRBJ2-7; 7 bases are shared with TRBD1. The length of the CDR3 is 14 residues. CDR1 and CDR2 (germline): GTSNPN, SVGIG (reference sequence). V was clipped by 3 bases and J by 3 bases; unmatched bases: 8. The CDR3: CAWRRTGVLYEQYF. The CDR3 coding sequence is TGTGCCTGGAGAAGGACAGGAGTTCTCTACGAGCAGTACTTC. The full variable domain, in which reference TRBV30 and TRBJ2-7 provide the parts outside the CDR3, is SQTIHQWPATLVQPVGSPLSLECTVEGTSNPNLYWYRQAAGRGLQLLFYSVGIGQISSEVPQNLSASRPQDRQFILSSKKLLLSDSGFYLCAWRRTGVLYEQYFGPGTRLTVT.

The chain joins TRBV7-6 to TRBJ2-7, with TRBD2 matching over 9 bases. The length of the CDR3 is 16 residues. The V gene's germline CDR1 is SGHVS and CDR2 FNYEAQ. J gave up 7 bases and V 1 base, and 11 bases lay outside the gene matches. The CDR3 coding sequence is TGTGCCAGCAGCTTAGGTTCGACTAGCGGATTTGATGAGCAGTACTTC. Its translation: CASSLGSTSGFDEQYF.

The chain uses TRBV6-5 and TRBJ1-1; 7 positions agree with TRBD1. The CDR3 length is 15 residues. The germline V gene has CDR1 MNHEY and CDR2 SVGAGI. V dropped 5 bases and J dropped 1; count of bases not matched to a gene: 7. The CDR3 here is CASSASGGGNTEAFF. The CDR3 DNA reads TGTGCCAGCAGTGCTTCAGGGGGTGGGAACACTGAAGCTTTCTTT.